These 24 T cell receptor beta chains share one sample of origin, sequenced in a study of T cell responses to AZD1222 COVID-19 vaccine. Using immunoSEQ multiplex PCR, the repertoire was profiled, and TCRdb retains in-frame clones only, with some absent. The sample consists of approximately 190,000 clones, roughly 93% of them appearing once. Sample: peripheral blood, taken on day 0 of AZD1222 vaccination. The receptors stem from an adult in good health.

The V gene is TRBV19, the J gene TRBJ1-2, with D perhaps TRBD1 (6 bases). The CDR3 has 18 amino acids. V was trimmed by 4 bases and J by 0 bases, leaving 21 bases between them. The germline V gene has CDR1 LNHDA and CDR2 SQIVND (reference sequence). The CDR3: CASSTETGRRKANYGYTF. The CDR3 DNA follows: TGTGCCAGTAGTACTGAAACAGGGCGGAGGAAGGCTAACTATGGCTACACCTTC.

CDR3 DNA: TGTGCCAGCAGCCGGGACAGGGCCGATCAGCCCCAGCATTTT. It yields the protein CASSRDRADQPQHF. The chain employs TRBV27 and TRBJ1-5, with 9 bases aligning to TRBD1. The CDR3 runs 14 residues. V shed 6 bases and J 5 bases; nucleotides not matched to a gene: 5. The germline CDR1 and CDR2 sequences are MNHEY and SMNVEV (reference sequence).

The rearrangement links TRBV27 to TRBJ2-1; TRBD1 matches at 7 bases. There are 15 residues in the CDR3. The germline CDR1 and CDR2 sequences are MNHEY and SMNVEV (reference sequence). V lost 8 bases to trimming and J lost 10 bases; unmatched junction nucleotides: 17. The chain's CDR3 is CASRRTGLLRGEQFF. DNA for the CDR3: TGTGCCAGCCGTAGGACAGGTTTGCTTCGAGGGGAGCAGTTCTTC.

This rearrangement joins TRBV7-6 to TRBJ2-3; 7 bases match TRBD1. CDR3 size: 17 residues. Germline V lookup: CDR1 SGHVS, CDR2 FNYEAQ. The V segment lost 5 bases and the J segment 1 base; nucleotides outside the gene matches: 12. This CDR3 reads CASSLPVSGGGTDTQYF. Here the CDR3 DNA reads TGTGCCAGCAGCCTACCCGTTTCAGGGGGAGGCACAGATACGCAGTATTTT.

The chain employs TRBV10-3 and TRBJ1-1, with 8 bases matching TRBD1. Trimming took 8 bases from V and 0 from J; bases not matched to a gene: 2. The CDR3 loop spans 13 amino acids. The germline CDR1 and CDR2 sequences are ENHRY and SYGVKD. The CDR3 loop reads CAIGTGLNTEAFF. The CDR3 nucleotides read TGTGCCATCGGGACAGGACTGAACACTGAAGCTTTCTTT.

J is TRBJ2-7 and V is TRBV7-2; D perhaps matches TRBD1 (6 bases). Deletions cut 0 bases from V and 6 bases from J, with 18 bases between. The germline V gene encodes CDR1 SGHTA and CDR2 FQGNSA. The CDR3 has 16 amino acids. CDR3 sequence reads: CASSLATLSGGGEQYF. The CDR3 DNA is TGTGCCAGCAGCTTAGCAACTCTTAGTGGGGGCGGCGAGCAGTACTTC.

The chain uses TRBV7-2 and TRBJ2-5; D call uncertain. V was trimmed by 1 base and J by 5 bases, leaving 5 bases between them. Germline CDR1 SGHTA, CDR2 FQGNSA. The CDR3 runs 12 residues. The CDR3 reads CASSLGFETQYF. CDR3 DNA sequence: TGTGCCAGCAGCTTAGGGTTCGAGACCCAGTACTTC.

The CDR3 spells CASSSDSSEAFF. The CDR3 region has the DNA TGTGCCAGCAGCTCTGACAGTTCTGAAGCTTTCTTT. This chain joins TRBV7-3 and TRBJ1-1; D may be TRBD1 (5 bases). This CDR3 contains 12 residues. Germline assignment: CDR1 SGHTA and CDR2 FQGTGA. V shed 4 bases and J shed 6 bases, with 9 bases lying between them.

The rearrangement links TRBV7-8 to TRBJ2-1, with 11 bases aligning to TRBD2. The CDR3 spans 16 residues. Losses at the gene ends were 5 bases for V and 3 bases for J; bases not matched to a gene: 6. CDR1 and CDR2 (germline): SGHVS, FQNEAQ. In DNA form, the CDR3 reads TGTGCCAGCAGCCGAACTAGCGGGGGAGACTACAATGAGCAGTTCTTC. Amino acids: CASSRTSGGDYNEQFF.

The V gene is TRBV28, the J gene TRBJ1-2; 7 bases agree with TRBD1. The CDR3 contains 14 residues. Trimming removed 5 bases from V and 2 bases from J; junction bases left unmatched: 5. Germline-derived CDR1 and CDR2 are MDHEN and SYDVKM. The DNA for the CDR3 is TGTGCCAGCAGTATAGGGACAGAAAACTATGGCTACACCTTC. Residues: CASSIGTENYGYTF.

This chain joins TRBV7-2 and TRBJ2-1; 9 positions agree with TRBD2. Unmatched junction bases numbered 4, after V lost 4 bases and J lost 3 bases. CDR3 size: 15 residues. CDR1 and CDR2 (germline): SGHTA, FQGNSA. The DNA of the CDR3 is TGTGCCAGCAGCTCCCCTAGCGGGATCTACAATGAGCAGTTCTTC. Translated, it gives CASSSPSGIYNEQFF.

The chain couples TRBV7-9 to TRBJ2-7; 8 bases fit TRBD1. Germline CDR1 is SEHNR and CDR2 is FQNEAQ (reference sequence). J lost 0 bases, V lost 4 bases, and 14 bases had no gene match. The CDR3 is 18 residues long. The CDR3 sequence is CASSSDRDPRSDSYEQYF. For the CDR3, the DNA is TGTGCCAGCAGCTCGGACAGGGACCCAAGATCGGACTCCTACGAGCAGTACTTC.

V usage is TRBV7-9 and J usage is TRBJ1-1, with TRBD1 as a possible D gene (5 bases). V dropped 5 bases and J dropped 5 bases, with 12 bases sitting between them. The CDR3 loop spans 13 amino acids. CDR1 is SEHNR, CDR2 FQNEAQ, per germline (reference sequence). CDR3: CASSHEGWTEAFF. The CDR3 DNA reads as TGTGCCAGCAGCCACGAGGGGTGGACTGAAGCTTTCTTT.

The chain recombines TRBV7-3 with TRBJ2-4; D unresolved. Trimming took 5 bases from V and 2 from J, leaving 13 bases between them. CDR3 size: 15 residues. CDR1 is SGHTA and CDR2 is FQGTGA in the germline V gene. The DNA of the CDR3 is TGTGCCAGCAGCCCCGAAGGGCCCACCAAAAACATTCAGTACTTC. Translation gives CASSPEGPTKNIQYF.

The CDR3 coding sequence is TGTGCCAGCAGTGAAAGGAGCTCCTACGAGCAGTACTTC. Translating gives CASSERSSYEQYF. The chain employs TRBV27 and TRBJ2-7; D is ambiguous. CDR1 is MNHEY, CDR2 SMNVEV, per germline (reference sequence). The V end lost 5 bases, the J end lost 0 bases, and 8 bases lay between the germline ends. The CDR3 length is 13 residues.

The chain links TRBV29-1 to TRBJ1-1; D remains unclear. Trimming took 4 bases from V and 2 from J, leaving 17 bases between them. This CDR3 contains 15 residues. In germline, CDR1 is SQVTM, CDR2 ANQGSEA. Here the CDR3 reads CSVAALGSTNTEAFF. DNA of the CDR3: TGCAGCGTTGCGGCTCTAGGGTCCACAAACACTGAAGCTTTCTTT. Drawing the rest from reference TRBV29-1 and TRBJ1-1, the complete variable domain is SAVISQKPSRDICQRGTSLTIQCQVDSQVTMMFWYRQQPGQSLTLIATANQGSEATYESGFVIDKFPISRPNLTFSTLTVSNMSPEDSSIYLCSVAALGSTNTEAFFGQGTRLTVV.

The V gene is TRBV5-1, the J gene TRBJ2-2, with 12 nucleotides matching TRBD1. Germline CDR1 and CDR2: SGHRS and YFSETQ. This CDR3 region has 15 residues. The trim removed 4 bases at V and 7 bases at J, leaving 5 bases unmatched. The CDR3 nucleotides read TGCGCCAGCAGCAAGGGACAGGGGGCTTACGGGGAGCTGTTTTTT. It specifies CASSKGQGAYGELFF.

The chain is built from TRBV28 and TRBJ2-1; no definite D call. Germline assignment: CDR1 MDHEN and CDR2 SYDVKM. The CDR3 loop spans 18 amino acids. V dropped 4 bases and J dropped 8 bases, with 27 bases sitting between them. The CDR3 here is CASSSDQGPSGLVDEQFF. CDR3 DNA: TGTGCCAGCAGTTCAGACCAAGGGCCCAGTGGTTTGGTTGATGAGCAGTTCTTC. Looking up the rest from reference TRBV28 and TRBJ2-1 gives the full variable domain: DVKVTQSSRYLVKRTGEKVFLECVQDMDHENMFWYRQDPGLGLRLIYFSYDVKMKEKGDIPEGYSVSREKKERFSLILESASTNQTSMYLCASSSDQGPSGLVDEQFFGPGTRLTVL.

This chain connects TRBV7-9 to TRBJ1-2; the match to TRBD1 covers 7 bases. CDR1 is SEHNR and CDR2 is FQNEAQ in the germline V gene (reference sequence). The CDR3 has 14 amino acids. V lost 0 bases to trimming and J lost 4 bases; unmatched junction nucleotides: 2. DNA of the CDR3: TGTGCCAGCAGCTTAGCAGGGACAGTCTATGGCTACACCTTC. Its translation: CASSLAGTVYGYTF.

The chain combines TRBV6-2 or TRBV6-3 with TRBJ2-1; a possible D gene is TRBD2 (6 bases). Per the germline V gene, CDR1 is MNHEY and CDR2 is SVGEGT. There are 12 residues in the CDR3. Between the trimmed V and J ends, which lost 2 bases and 12 bases, there was a span of 11 bases. In DNA form, the CDR3 reads TGTGCCAGCAGTTACAGGGACTCGGGGCAGTTCTTC. Amino acids: CASSYRDSGQFF.

The genes are TRBV28 and TRBJ1-2, with unresolved D. The CDR3 has 12 amino acids. The ends were cut back, 2 bases at V and 5 bases at J, with 6 bases in the middle. CDR1 MDHEN and CDR2 SYDVKM come from the germline V gene. CDR3 amino acids: CASSLREYGYTF. The CDR3 DNA reads TGTGCCAGCAGTTTAAGGGAGTATGGCTACACCTTC.

V and J are TRBV7-6 and TRBJ2-1; D is unresolved. Germline V lookup: CDR1 SGHVS, CDR2 FNYEAQ. Trimming removed 3 bases from V and 9 bases from J, with 6 bases in between. This CDR3 has 11 amino acids. In DNA, the CDR3 is TGTGCCAGCAGCTTCAACACTGAGCAGTTCTTC. It translates to CASSFNTEQFF.

The J gene is TRBJ1-2, the V gene TRBV6-5; 11 bases map to TRBD1. This CDR3 contains 15 residues. Germline CDR1 and CDR2: MNHEY and SVGAGI. V shed 2 bases and J 6 bases; nucleotides not matched to a gene: 5. This CDR3 reads CASSYGQGALHGYTF. The DNA for the CDR3 is TGTGCCAGCAGTTACGGACAGGGGGCTTTACATGGCTACACCTTC.

The V call is TRBV27, the J call TRBJ2-3; 8 bases match TRBD2. Germline CDR1 MNHEY, CDR2 SMNVEV (reference sequence). The CDR3 is made up of 14 amino acids. V lost 2 bases, J lost 10 bases, and 8 bases stayed unmatched. CDR3 residues: CASSLPGGQYAQYF. The CDR3 region has the DNA TGTGCCAGCAGTTTACCGGGGGGGCAGTATGCGCAGTATTTT.